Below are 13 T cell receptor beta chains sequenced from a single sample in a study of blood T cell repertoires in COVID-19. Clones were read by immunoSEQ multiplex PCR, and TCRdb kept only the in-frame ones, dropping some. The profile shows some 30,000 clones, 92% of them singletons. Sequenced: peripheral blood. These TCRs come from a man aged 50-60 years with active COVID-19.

The CDR3 DNA follows: TGTGCCAGCAGCCGAGGGACTAGCGGGGGAGCGATCCCCACAGATACGCAGTATTTT. This sequence encodes CASSRGTSGGAIPTDTQYF. V is TRBV5-4 and J is TRBJ2-3, with 14 bases matching TRBD2. Germline CDR1 SGHNT, CDR2 YYREEE (reference sequence). The CDR3 sequence is 19 residues long. V was clipped by 4 bases and J by 2 bases; unmatched bases: 12.

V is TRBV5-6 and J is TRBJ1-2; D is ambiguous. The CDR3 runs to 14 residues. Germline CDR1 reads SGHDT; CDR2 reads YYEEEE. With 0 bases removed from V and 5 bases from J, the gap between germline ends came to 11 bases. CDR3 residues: CASSLAAGRYGYTF. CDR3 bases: TGTGCCAGCAGCTTGGCCGCAGGTCGGTATGGCTACACCTTC. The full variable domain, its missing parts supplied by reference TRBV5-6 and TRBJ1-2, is DAGVTQSPTHLIKTRGQQVTLRCSPKSGHDTVSWYQQALGQGPQFIFQYYEEEERQRGNFPDRFSGHQFPNYSSELNVNALLLGDSALYLCASSLAAGRYGYTFGSGTRLTVV.

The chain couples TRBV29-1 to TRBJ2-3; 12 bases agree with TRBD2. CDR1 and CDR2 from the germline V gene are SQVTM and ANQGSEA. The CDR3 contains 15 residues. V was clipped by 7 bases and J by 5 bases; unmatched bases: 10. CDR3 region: CSAETSGSIVDTQYF. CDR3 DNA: TGCAGCGCCGAGACTAGCGGGAGTATAGTAGATACGCAGTATTTT.

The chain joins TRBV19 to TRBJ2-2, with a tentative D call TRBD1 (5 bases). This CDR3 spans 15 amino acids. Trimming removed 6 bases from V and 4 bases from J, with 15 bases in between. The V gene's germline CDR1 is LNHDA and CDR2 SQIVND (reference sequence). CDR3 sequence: CASSPLARATGELFF. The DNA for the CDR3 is TGTGCCAGTAGCCCCCTCGCCAGGGCCACCGGGGAGCTGTTTTTT.

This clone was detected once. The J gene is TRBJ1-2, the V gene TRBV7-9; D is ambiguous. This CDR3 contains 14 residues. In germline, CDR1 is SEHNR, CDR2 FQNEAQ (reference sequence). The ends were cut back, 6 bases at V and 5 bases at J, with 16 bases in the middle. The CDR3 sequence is CASRSRDGRYGYTF. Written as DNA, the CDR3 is TGTGCCAGCAGGTCTCGGGATGGGAGATATGGCTACACCTTC.

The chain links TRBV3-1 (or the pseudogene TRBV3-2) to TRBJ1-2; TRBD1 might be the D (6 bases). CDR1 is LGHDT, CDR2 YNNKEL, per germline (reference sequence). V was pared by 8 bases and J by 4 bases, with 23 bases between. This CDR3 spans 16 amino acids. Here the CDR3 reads CASAALTGPRGYGYTF. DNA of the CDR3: TGTGCCAGCGCAGCCCTGACAGGACCTCGAGGCTATGGCTACACCTTC.

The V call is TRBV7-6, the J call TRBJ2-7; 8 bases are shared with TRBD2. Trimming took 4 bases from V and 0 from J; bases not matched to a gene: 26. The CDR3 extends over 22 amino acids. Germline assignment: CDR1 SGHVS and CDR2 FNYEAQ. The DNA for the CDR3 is TGTGCCAGCAGCTCTCAGGGATCCCAGGCAGGTCTAGCGGGCCAGAGCTCCTACGAGCAGTACTTC. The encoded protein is CASSSQGSQAGLAGQSSYEQYF.

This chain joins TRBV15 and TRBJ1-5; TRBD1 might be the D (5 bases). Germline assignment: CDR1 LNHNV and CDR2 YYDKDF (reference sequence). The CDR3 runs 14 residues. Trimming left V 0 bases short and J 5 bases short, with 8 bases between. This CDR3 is CATSRDVGHQPQHF. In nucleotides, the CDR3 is TGTGCCACCAGCAGAGATGTGGGGCATCAGCCCCAGCATTTT.

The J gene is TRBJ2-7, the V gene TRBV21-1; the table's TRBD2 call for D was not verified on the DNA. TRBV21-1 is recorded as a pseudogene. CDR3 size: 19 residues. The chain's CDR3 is CASSPHLGTANGGRYEQYF. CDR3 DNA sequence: TGTGCCAGCAGCCCCCACCTAGGGACTGCAAACGGGGGGAGATACGAGCAGTACTTC.

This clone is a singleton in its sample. The CDR3 loop reads CASAYSGTGGRDNQPQHF. Here the CDR3 DNA reads TGTGCCAGCGCTTATTCCGGGACAGGGGGCAGGGACAATCAGCCCCAGCATTTT. This rearrangement joins TRBV27 to TRBJ1-5; 12 nucleotides line up with TRBD1. CDR3 size: 18 residues. Trimming at V came to 8 bases and at J to 3 bases, leaving 14 bases not matched to a gene. Germline V gene sequence: CDR1 MNHEY, CDR2 SMNVEV (reference sequence).

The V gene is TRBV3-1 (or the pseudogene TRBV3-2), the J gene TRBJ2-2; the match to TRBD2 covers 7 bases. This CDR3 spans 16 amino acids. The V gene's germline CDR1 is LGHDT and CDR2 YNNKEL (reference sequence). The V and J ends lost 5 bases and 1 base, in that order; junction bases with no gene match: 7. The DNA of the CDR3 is TGTGCCAGCAGCACACGACTAGCCTTGAACACCGGGGAGCTGTTTTTT. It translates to CASSTRLALNTGELFF.

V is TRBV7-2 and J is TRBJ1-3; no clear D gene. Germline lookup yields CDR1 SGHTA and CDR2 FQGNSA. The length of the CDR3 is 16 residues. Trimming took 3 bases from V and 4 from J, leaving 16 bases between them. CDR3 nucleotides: TGTGCCAGCAGCTTCCGAGGGCTGGGCGAGGGAAACACCATATATTTT. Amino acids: CASSFRGLGEGNTIYF. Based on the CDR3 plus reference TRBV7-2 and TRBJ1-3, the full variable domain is GAGVSQSPSNKVTEKGKDVELRCDPISGHTALYWYRQSLGQGLEFLIYFQGNSAPDKSGLPSDRFSAERTGGSVSTLTIQRTQQEDSAVYLCASSFRGLGEGNTIYFGEGSWLTVV.

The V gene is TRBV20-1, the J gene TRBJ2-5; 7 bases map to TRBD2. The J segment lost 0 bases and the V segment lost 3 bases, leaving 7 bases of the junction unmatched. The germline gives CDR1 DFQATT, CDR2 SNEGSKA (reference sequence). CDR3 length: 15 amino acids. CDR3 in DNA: TGCAGTGCTAGTTTGCCTAGCGGTTACCAAGAGACCCAGTACTTC. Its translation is CSASLPSGYQETQYF.